The source of this T cell receptor beta chain is a study of blood T cell repertoires in COVID-19. As for the study in general: Samples taken during acute and convalescent COVID-19 were collected in the United States, Italy and Spain. From T cells, B-cell-depleted T cells, or PBMCs came the material, which was cDNA or gDNA.

Trimming cost V 0 bases and J 3 bases, with 12 bases left between them. This CDR3 region has 15 residues. Germline values: CDR1 LGHNA, CDR2 YNFKEQ. Original data processing: Amplified reference gene primers provided the basis for estimating nucleated cell counts. Clones were sequenced by immunoSEQ multiplex PCR, and TCRdb holds only the in-frame ones, with some missing. V and J calls and clone size follow that table, whereas D and trimming were derived from the DNA. The data hold about 150,000 clones, with 80% to 90% observed a single time. This TCR came from a woman aged 45-65 years with acute or convalescent COVID-19. Source material: peripheral blood. The chain employs TRBV4-2 and TRBJ2-7; possibly TRBD2 for D (7 bases). The CDR3 loop reads CASSQEYGGHYEQYF. The DNA of the CDR3 is TGTGCCAGCAGCCAAGAGTACGGGGGGCACTACGAGCAGTACTTC.